The 18 T cell receptor beta chains below all came from one sample that was sequenced in a study of T cells after posttransplantation cyclophosphamide. Busulfan-fludarabine conditioning, marrow transplant, and cyclophosphamide on days +3 and +4 were administered. Data came from immunoSEQ multiplex PCR; TCRdb stores just in-frame clones and leaves some out. The sample presents 7,500 to 9,500 clones, none singletons. Sample: PBMCs, taken after an allogeneic stem cell transplant with post-transplant cyclophosphamide. These receptors originate from a male patient aged 25 to 39 who received an allogeneic stem cell transplant from an unrelated donor, was CMV-positive, and had acute and chronic GVHD. Some T cells may have come from the graft donor.

This clone was recorded at least ten times. This rearrangement joins TRBV6-5 to TRBJ1-2; 9 positions agree with TRBD1. CDR1 MNHEY and CDR2 SVGAGI come from the germline V gene. CDR3 length: 14 amino acids. After removal of 6 bases from V and 7 bases from J, the junction contained 9 bases not matched to a gene. The CDR3 protein is CASSRDRVSLGYTF. The CDR3 region has the DNA TGTGCCAGCAGCCGGGACAGGGTTTCTCTTGGCTACACCTTC.

This clone was observed at least ten times. This chain uses TRBV12-3 or TRBV12-4 with TRBJ1-2; 10 bases fit TRBD1. The CDR3 is made up of 15 amino acids. Trimming cost V 6 bases and J 2 bases; bases outside gene matches: 6. CDR3 DNA: TGTGCCAGCAGCCCAGGACAGGGGGAAAACTATGGCTACACCTTC. Translated: CASSPGQGENYGYTF.

This clone appeared a few times. This rearrangement joins TRBV4-1 to TRBJ1-4; 7 bases align to TRBD1. This CDR3 has 15 residues. V shed 3 bases, J shed 4 bases, and the junction held 5 bases outside the gene matches. Germline V gives CDR1 MGHRA, CDR2 YSYEKL. CDR3 residues: CASSQTGTVNEKLFF. For the CDR3, the DNA is TGCGCCAGCAGCCAGACCGGGACAGTTAATGAAAAACTGTTTTTT.

This clone was seen many times. The chain employs TRBV4-2 and TRBJ1-2; D is possibly TRBD1 (5 bases). Deletions cut 0 bases from V and 2 bases from J, with 7 bases between. CDR3 length equals 14 residues. Germline V lookup: CDR1 LGHNA, CDR2 YNFKEQ. The CDR3 bases are TGTGCCAGCAGCCAAGACCCAGGGAACTATGGCTACACCTTC. Translating gives CASSQDPGNYGYTF.

Many counts were recorded for this clone. This chain uses TRBV7-8 with TRBJ1-3; D is undetermined. Germline lookup yields CDR1 SGHVS and CDR2 FQNEAQ. The V and J ends lost 1 base and 0 bases respectively, with 7 bases between them. CDR3 size: 15 residues. The CDR3 DNA reads as TGTGCCAGCAGCTTAGGCGTGAGCTCTGGAAACACCATATATTTT. This translates into CASSLGVSSGNTIYF.

This clone occurred many times. The chain is built from TRBV6-1 and TRBJ1-2; 7 nucleotides line up with TRBD1. From germline, CDR1 is MNHNS and CDR2 SASEGT. The CDR3 spans 15 residues. J gave up 2 bases and V 3 bases, and 6 bases lay outside the gene matches. In nucleotides, the CDR3 is TGTGCCAGCAGTGAGATAAGACAGGGCAACTATGGCTACACCTTC. Translation: CASSEIRQGNYGYTF.

Relative to its sample, this clone is medium-sized. The V and J genes are TRBV19 and TRBJ2-1, with TRBD2 matching 10 bases. CDR1 is LNHDA and CDR2 is SQIVND in the germline V gene (reference sequence). This CDR3 has 16 amino acids. Unmatched junction bases numbered 8, after V lost 5 bases and J lost 4 bases. The CDR3 loop reads CASSPSTSGLYNEQFF. CDR3 in DNA: TGTGCCAGTAGTCCATCGACTAGCGGGTTGTACAATGAGCAGTTCTTC.

This clone is medium-sized. The chain combines TRBV14 with TRBJ2-1; a weak D match, TRBD1 (6 bases). This CDR3 has 13 amino acids. V was pared by 1 base and J by 7 bases, with 8 bases between. Germline-derived CDR1 and CDR2 are SGHDN and FVKESK. CDR3 coding DNA: TGTGCCAGCAGCCAAGGGACAGTTAATGAGCAGTTCTTC. It translates to CASSQGTVNEQFF. Looking up the rest from reference TRBV14 and TRBJ2-1 gives the full variable domain: EAGVTQFPSHSVIEKGQTVTLRCDPISGHDNLYWYRRVMGKEIKFLLHFVKESKQDESGMPNNRFLAERTGGTYSTLKVQPAELEDSGVYFCASSQGTVNEQFFGPGTRLTVL.

This clone was recorded a few times. The CDR3 region has the DNA TGCGCCAGCAGCCAGGAACACTCCCAGGGTCAAGCTTTCTTT. This translates into CASSQEHSQGQAFF. V usage is TRBV4-3 and J usage is TRBJ1-1; D perhaps matches TRBD1 (5 bases). The V gene's germline CDR1 is LGHNA and CDR2 YSLEER. There are 14 residues in the CDR3. V was cut by 3 bases and J by 9 bases, with 17 bases left in between.

This clone was seen repeatedly, ten times or more. The chain recombines TRBV6-2 or TRBV6-3 with TRBJ2-7; 8 bases match TRBD1. Unmatched junction bases numbered 12, after V lost 6 bases and J lost 5 bases. The CDR3 has 15 amino acids. Germline lookup yields CDR1 MNHEY and CDR2 SVGEGT. The CDR3 loop reads CASSPDRVAPNEQYF. CDR3 bases: TGTGCCAGCAGCCCGGACAGGGTGGCCCCCAACGAGCAGTACTTC.

In this sample, this clone turned up many times. This chain joins TRBV7-3 and TRBJ2-6; D not certain. There are 15 residues in the CDR3. The germline gives CDR1 SGHTA, CDR2 FQGTGA. V was shortened by 2 bases and J by 0 bases, with 5 bases between the two germline ends. CDR3 residues: CASSLERSGANVLTF. The CDR3 DNA is TGTGCCAGCAGCTTAGAGCGCTCTGGGGCCAACGTCCTGACTTTC.

The J gene is TRBJ1-4, the V gene TRBV15; D possibly corresponds to TRBD1 (5 bases). V was pared by 3 bases and J by 5 bases, with 13 bases between. CDR3 length equals 15 residues. Germline V CDR1 and CDR2: LNHNV, YYDKDF (reference sequence). The CDR3 nucleotides are TGTGCCACCAGCAGGTCCACAGGATCGAATGAAAAACTGTTTTTT. The encoded protein is CATSRSTGSNEKLFF.

At least ten counts were recorded for this clone. V gene TRBV11-1 combines with J gene TRBJ1-2, with 12 positions matching TRBD1. The CDR3 contains 15 residues. Trimming at V came to 4 bases and at J to 8 bases, leaving 8 bases not matched to a gene. Germline lookup yields CDR1 SGHAT and CDR2 FQDESV (reference sequence). The CDR3 loop reads CASSSTGTGGRGYTF. The CDR3 bases are TGTGCCAGCAGCTCCACCGGGACAGGGGGCAGAGGCTACACCTTC.

This clone was observed at least ten times. This rearrangement joins TRBV7-9 to TRBJ2-3; TRBD1 aligns across 7 bases. In germline, CDR1 is SEHNR, CDR2 FQNEAQ (reference sequence). With 6 bases clipped from V and 2 bases from J, the junction kept 8 bases outside the gene matches. This CDR3 contains 15 residues. CDR3 nucleotides: TGTGCCAGCAGTTCCCGGGACAGAGACACAGATACGCAGTATTTT. This gives the protein CASSSRDRDTDTQYF.

Ten or more counts support this clone. The rearrangement joins TRBV6-2 or TRBV6-3 to TRBJ1-6, with 8 bases identical to TRBD1. Losses at the gene ends were 6 bases for V and 10 bases for J; bases not matched to a gene: 8. This CDR3 contains 14 residues. Looked up from germline, CDR1 is MNHEY and CDR2 is SVGEGT. The CDR3 spells CASRPRGLNSPLHF. The DNA of the CDR3 is TGTGCCAGCAGACCCAGGGGGCTCAACTCACCCCTCCACTTT.

This clone was detected ten times or more. The chain couples TRBV10-3 to TRBJ2-5, with 7 bases identical to TRBD1. Per the germline V gene, CDR1 is ENHRY and CDR2 is SYGVKD. The CDR3 has 14 residues. Trimming removed 8 bases from V and 2 bases from J; junction bases left unmatched: 8. The CDR3 DNA reads TGTGCCATCCGGGACAGTCTTTTACAAGAGACCCAGTACTTC. This sequence encodes CAIRDSLLQETQYF.

This clone was seen at least ten times. The rearrangement links TRBV2 to TRBJ1-2; D unclear. CDR1 is SNHLY, CDR2 FYNNEI, per germline. CDR3 length: 15 amino acids. V shed 1 base and J shed 4 bases, with 13 bases lying between them. The CDR3 nucleotides are TGTGCCAGCAGTGAAGTGGCAGGATTTAGCTATGGCTACACCTTC. This codes for CASSEVAGFSYGYTF.

This clone has only a few counts. The chain couples TRBV6-5 to TRBJ2-7; perhaps TRBD1 as D (5 bases). The CDR3 totals 15 residues. Trimming shortened V by 5 bases and J by 6 bases, and 20 bases separated the two germline ends. The germline gives CDR1 MNHEY, CDR2 SVGAGI. CDR3 sequence (DNA): TGTGCCAGCAGTGCCCGGAATTCGTTCAGGGCCGAGCAGTACTTC. Amino acids: CASSARNSFRAEQYF.